This T cell receptor beta chain emerged from a study of T cell repertoires in cytomegalovirus infection. The V gene's germline CDR1 is LNHNV and CDR2 YYDKDF (reference sequence). The CDR3 length is 14 residues. V gave up 0 bases and J gave up 4 bases, with 9 bases separating them. Each CDR3 protein gets one entry after TCRdb re-called the reads with MiXCR. The table includes around 500,000 distinct CDR3 sequences, about 42% detected once. As regards this clonotype: The antigen remains undetermined.

This TCR was recovered from a human donor in good health (CMV status not recorded). Some clones in this sample may be carry-over from other donors' samples. J is TRBJ1-2 and V is TRBV15; D perhaps matches TRBD1 (5 bases). The sequencing used cultured PBMCs, collected from culture after CMV antigen stimulation. CDR3 bases: TGTGCCACCAGCAGAGATAAGACAGCCTATGGCTACACCTTC. It encodes CATSRDKTAYGYTF.